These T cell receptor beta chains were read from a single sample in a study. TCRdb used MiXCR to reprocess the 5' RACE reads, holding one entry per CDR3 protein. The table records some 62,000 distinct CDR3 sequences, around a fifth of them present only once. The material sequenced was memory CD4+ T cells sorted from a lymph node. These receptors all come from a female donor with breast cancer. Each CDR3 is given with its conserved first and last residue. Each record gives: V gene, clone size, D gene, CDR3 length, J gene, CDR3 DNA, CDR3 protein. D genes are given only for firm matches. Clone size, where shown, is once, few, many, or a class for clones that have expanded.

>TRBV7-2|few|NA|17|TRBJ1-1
TGTGCCAGCAGCTTAGCCAGGCGGGTGCTGGTGAACACTGAAGCTTTCTTT
CASSLARRVLVNTEAFF
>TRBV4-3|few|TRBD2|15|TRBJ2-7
TGCGCCAGCAGCAGTAGACTAGCGGGAGAGGACGAGCAGTACTTC
CASSSRLAGEDEQYF
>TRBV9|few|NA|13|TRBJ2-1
TGTGCCAGCAGCGTAGAGGGATCACCGAAGCAGTTCTTC
CASSVEGSPKQFF
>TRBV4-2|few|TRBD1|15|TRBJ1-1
TGTGCCAGCAGCCAAGAGGGGAGGGGGCGAACTGAAGCTTTCTTT
CASSQEGRGRTEAFF
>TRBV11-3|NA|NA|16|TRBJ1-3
TGTGCCAGCAGCTCAAGCGGGCTATACTCTGGAAACACCATATATTTT
CASSSSGLYSGNTIYF
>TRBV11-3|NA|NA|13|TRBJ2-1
TGTGCCAGCGGGACGGGAGTAGGGAATGAGCAGTTCTTC
CASGTGVGNEQFF
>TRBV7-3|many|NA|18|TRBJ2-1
TGTGCCAGCAGCTTAAGACAGGCTGGGGGACTCTCATACAATGAGCAGTTCTTC
CASSLRQAGGLSYNEQFF
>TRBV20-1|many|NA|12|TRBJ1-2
TGCAGTGCTAGGATGACGAACTATGGCTACACCTTC
CSARMTNYGYTF
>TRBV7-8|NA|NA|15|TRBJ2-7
TGTGCCAGCAGCTTGGGGAGCACCCTTAGAGACGAGCAGTACTTC
CASSLGSTLRDEQYF
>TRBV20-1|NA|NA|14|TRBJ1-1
TGCAGTGCTAGAGTTCGCTCCTTGAACACTGCAGCTTTCTTT
CSARVRSLNTAAFF
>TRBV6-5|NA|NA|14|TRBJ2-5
TGTGCCAGCAGCCCCACGGACACCCCGGAGACCCAGTACTTC
CASSPTDTPETQYF
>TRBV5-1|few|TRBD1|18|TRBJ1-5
TGCGCCAGCAGCTTACATACCCGGGACAGGGGAAGCAATCAGCCCCAGCATTTT
CASSLHTRDRGSNQPQHF
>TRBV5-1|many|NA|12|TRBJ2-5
TGCGCCAGCACCAGCGGACAAGAGACCCAGTACTTC
CASTSGQETQYF
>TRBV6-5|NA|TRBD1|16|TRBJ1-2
TGTGCCAGCAGTTATCAGCCCGGGACAGCTAACTATGGCTACACCTTC
CASSYQPGTANYGYTF
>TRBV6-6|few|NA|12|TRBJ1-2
TGTGCCAGCAGGTGGCAGACCTATGGCTACACCTTC
CASRWQTYGYTF
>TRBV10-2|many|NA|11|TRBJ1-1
TGCGCCAGCAGGCATACAACTGAAGCTTTCTTT
CASRHTTEAFF
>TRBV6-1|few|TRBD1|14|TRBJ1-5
TGTGCCAGCAGCCTGACAGGGGTGGGTCAGCCCCAGCATTTT
CASSLTGVGQPQHF
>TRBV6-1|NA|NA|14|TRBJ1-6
TGTGCCAGCAGTGGAGGGGCAAGTAATTCACCCCTCCACTTT
CASSGGASNSPLHF
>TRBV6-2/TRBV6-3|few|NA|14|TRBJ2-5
TGTGCCAGCAGATACAGGGCGAGCAAAGAGACCCAGTACTTC
CASRYRASKETQYF
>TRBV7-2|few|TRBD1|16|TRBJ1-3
TGTGCCAGCAGCTTAGCGACAGGGGGTACTGGAAACACCATATATTTT
CASSLATGGTGNTIYF
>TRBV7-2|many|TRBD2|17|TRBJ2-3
TGTGCCAGCAGCCCTAACGGAGCGGGAGCGAGCACAGATACGCAGTATTTT
CASSPNGAGASTDTQYF
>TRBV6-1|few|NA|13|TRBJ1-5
TGTGCCAGCAGTTCAAGGGAGGATCAGCCCCAGCATTTT
CASSSREDQPQHF
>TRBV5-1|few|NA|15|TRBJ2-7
TGCGCCAGCCGGACCTCCGATGCGGTTATCTACGAGCAGTACTTC
CASRTSDAVIYEQYF
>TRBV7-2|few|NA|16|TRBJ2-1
TGTGCCAGCAGCTTAGCCCCCGTCGGGAACTACAATGAGCAGTTCTTC
CASSLAPVGNYNEQFF
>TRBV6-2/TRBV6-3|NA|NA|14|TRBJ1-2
TGTGCCAGCAGCCAAGGATGGGGGGCGGATGGCTACACCTTC
CASSQGWGADGYTF
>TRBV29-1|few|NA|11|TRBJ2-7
TGCAGCGTAGTATTCGCCTACGAGCAGTACTTC
CSVVFAYEQYF
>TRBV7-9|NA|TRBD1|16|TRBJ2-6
TGTGCCAGCAGCCCCCGGGACAGGGATGGGGCCAACGTCCTGACTTTC
CASSPRDRDGANVLTF
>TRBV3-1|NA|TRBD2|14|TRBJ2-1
TGTGCCAGCAGCACCCGGACTAGCGGGGGGGATCTGTTCTTC
CASSTRTSGGDLFF
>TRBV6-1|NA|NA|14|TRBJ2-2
TGTGCCAGCATCCGACGGGCGGACAGCGGGGAGCTGTTTTTT
CASIRRADSGELFF
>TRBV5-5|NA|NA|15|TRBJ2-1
TGTGCCAGCAGCTTCGCTAGCGTAAAATCCAATGAGCAGTTCTTC
CASSFASVKSNEQFF
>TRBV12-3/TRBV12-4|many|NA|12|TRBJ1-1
TGTGCCAGCAGTGATGGACGGCGTGAAGCTTTCTTT
CASSDGRREAFF
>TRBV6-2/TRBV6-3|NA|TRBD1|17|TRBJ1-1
TGTGCCAGCAGTCCCATTGGGACAGGGGGTTCGAACACTGAAGCTTTCTTT
CASSPIGTGGSNTEAFF
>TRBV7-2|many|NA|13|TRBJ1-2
TGTGCCAGCAGCTTGACTCAAACGAGAGGCTACACCTTC
CASSLTQTRGYTF
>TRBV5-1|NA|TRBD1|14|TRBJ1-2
TGCGCCAGCAGCCCAGGGGGTTTTGACTATGGCTACCCCTTC
CASSPGGFDYGYPF
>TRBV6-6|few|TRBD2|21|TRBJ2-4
TGTGCCAGCAGTTACCCCCTCGGGAGGCTAGCGGGGTTACTAGCCAAAAACATTCAGTACTTC
CASSYPLGRLAGLLAKNIQYF